This T cell receptor beta chain is from a study of blood T cells in healthy people across ages. At the level of the study: The template switching approach captured approximately one barcoded beta molecule for every two T cells.

Alongside a J-beta primer mix, a sample-barcoded 5' primer served in a second PCR lasting roughly 6 to 12 cycles. MiXCR, run by TCRdb on the 5' RACE reads, gives a single entry per CDR3 protein. The sample carries over 1,300,000 distinct CDR3 sequences, around 55% recorded once. The CDR3 extends over 14 amino acids. Between the trimmed V and J ends, which lost 0 bases and 6 bases, there was a span of 8 bases. Germline lookup yields CDR1 MNHEY and CDR2 SVGAGI. The V and J genes are TRBV6-5 and TRBJ2-2; D is perhaps TRBD1 (6 bases). Sequences were obtained from blood. The receptor comes from a man aged 18 to 30 in good health. This CDR3 reads CASSYSKGAGELFF. Written as DNA, the CDR3 is TGTGCCAGCAGTTACTCGAAGGGGGCCGGGGAGCTGTTTTTT.